This T cell receptor beta chain originates from a study of response to subunit inactivated influenza vaccine. Notes on the study in general: With each seasonal influenza vaccination, the authors suggested, few new T cells are recruited.

This clonotype was picked up many times. What it binds is unknown. The germline gives CDR1 SEHNR, CDR2 FQNEAQ (reference sequence). Trimming stripped 1 base from V and 7 bases from J, with 10 bases between. The CDR3 sequence is 13 residues long. TCRdb reprocessed the RT-PCR reads via MiXCR and lists one record per CDR3 protein. Seen here are about 240,000 distinct CDR3 sequences, 9% to 15% observed once, and the top ten hold roughly 7.7%. The chain carries TRBV7-9 and TRBJ2-5; D is perhaps TRBD1 or TRBD2 (5 bases each). Here the sequenced sample was non-naive T cells sorted from PBMCs, taken roughly 15 days before vaccination. The clonotype was recovered from a middle-aged man who received an inactivated influenza vaccine. DNA of the CDR3: TGTGCCAGCAGCTTAGAAGGTGGGGGGACCCAGTACTTC. Residues: CASSLEGGGTQYF.